A single T cell receptor (beta chain) is shown here with its context. Its antigen remains unidentified. The sample originates from a study of shared clonotypes between healthy human individuals. On the study more broadly: The cohort comprised a couple of women and a few men. Their ages spanned 18 to 49 years.

Deep was the level at which the assay was run. Some clones are missing from TCRdb's copy, which holds only in-frame ones; the method was immunoSEQ multiplex PCR. The repertoire consists of some 480,000 clones, with 79% occurring once and the leading ten covering 9.5% to 15%. Points from the study as a whole: Sampling covered nothing but blood. Tissue TCR repertoires likely differ from those found in blood.

CDR1 is ENHRY and CDR2 is SYGVKD in the germline V gene. The length of the CDR3 is 12 residues. J lost 5 bases, V lost 10 bases, and 7 bases had no gene match. The sample was PBMCs. The chain couples TRBV10-3 to TRBJ2-7; 8 bases agree with TRBD1. This clonotype was sampled from a middle-aged woman in good health. Some clones in this sample may be carry-over from other donors' samples. For the CDR3, the DNA is TGTGCCACTGGACAGGGATGGAACGAGCAGTACTTC. Its protein is CATGQGWNEQYF.